These 16 T cell receptor beta chains were sequenced from one sample in a study of cytomegalovirus exposure and HLA in healthy donors. Amplification used 60 Vbeta primers and 13 Jbeta primers. Profiling relied on immunoSEQ multiplex PCR, and the TCRdb table lists in-frame clones only, not all of them. The sample has 100,000 to 150,000 clones; just under 80% are singletons. The sample consisted of PBMCs. These receptors were taken from a woman aged 40 to 50 in good health and CMV-seronegative.

The genes are TRBV11-2 and TRBJ1-4; no definite D call. The CDR3 spans 15 residues. Germline V lookup: CDR1 SGHAT, CDR2 FQNNGV. Trimming took off 5 bases at V and 0 bases at J, with 10 bases between the two ends. The CDR3, as DNA: TGTGCCAGCAGCCTGGAGTGGACAACTAATGAAAAACTGTTTTTT. Translating it yields CASSLEWTTNEKLFF.

The chain uses TRBV28 and TRBJ2-7; 7 bases align to TRBD1. The trim removed 3 bases at V and 6 bases at J, leaving 17 bases unmatched. The CDR3 contains 17 residues. Germline CDR1 and CDR2: MDHEN and SYDVKM. The CDR3 here is CASSFGGSPQGTGEQYF. The CDR3 bases are TGTGCCAGCAGTTTCGGCGGCTCCCCACAGGGGACGGGCGAGCAGTACTTC.

J is TRBJ2-3 and V is TRBV27; the D gene is possibly TRBD2 (5 bases). V was pared by 3 bases and J by 2 bases, with 15 bases between. The V gene's germline CDR1 is MNHEY and CDR2 SMNVEV (reference sequence). This CDR3 region has 16 residues. This chain's CDR3 is CASSFLVAGNTDTQYF. Written as DNA, the CDR3 is TGTGCCAGCAGTTTCCTAGTGGCGGGCAACACAGATACGCAGTATTTT.

The J gene is TRBJ2-7, the V gene TRBV9; weak D call: TRBD1 (6 bases). CDR1 and CDR2 (germline): SGDLS, YYNGEE. The CDR3 extends over 15 amino acids. The V gene lost 0 bases and the J gene lost 6 bases, with 16 bases spanning the gap. This CDR3 reads CASSVVDAVQGEQYF. DNA of the CDR3: TGTGCCAGCAGCGTAGTAGACGCAGTACAGGGCGAGCAGTACTTC.

This clone was seen a few times. The genes are TRBV2 and TRBJ2-1, with D maybe TRBD1 (5 bases). The CDR3 contains 13 residues. The germline V gene has CDR1 SNHLY and CDR2 FYNNEI. V was cut by 10 bases and J by 7 bases, with 17 bases left in between. The CDR3 DNA reads as TGTGCCACGTACTGGGGCGGCCTGAATGAGCAGTTCTTC. Its protein is CATYWGGLNEQFF.

This chain joins TRBV7-9 and TRBJ2-1; 7 bases match TRBD2. Germline V gives CDR1 SEHNR, CDR2 FQNEAQ (reference sequence). V was pared by 1 base and J by 9 bases, with 3 bases of the junction left unmatched. The CDR3 sequence is 13 residues long. CDR3 bases: TGTGCCAGCAGCTTAGGGGGGGGTGGTGAGCAGTTCTTC. Translating it yields CASSLGGGGEQFF.

J is TRBJ2-2 and V is TRBV5-1; D gene uncertain. Germline CDR1 and CDR2: SGHRS and YFSETQ. The V gene lost 0 bases and the J gene lost 0 bases, with 6 bases spanning the gap. The CDR3 is 15 amino acids. This CDR3 is CASSLEQANTGELFF. CDR3 DNA: TGCGCCAGCAGCTTGGAGCAGGCGAACACCGGGGAGCTGTTTTTT.

The V gene is TRBV6-5, the J gene TRBJ2-7, with 7 bases fitting TRBD1. This CDR3 is 15 amino acids long. The V segment lost 5 bases and the J segment 1 base; nucleotides outside the gene matches: 8. Germline CDR1 MNHEY, CDR2 SVGAGI. The CDR3 region has the DNA TGTGCCAGCAGTACCCTCTCGACAGGGTCCTACGAGCAGTACTTC. Its translation: CASSTLSTGSYEQYF.

In DNA, the CDR3 is TGTGCCAGCAGCGCGACAGGTTCGGATGGCTACACCTTC. Protein: CASSATGSDGYTF. This rearrangement joins TRBV9 to TRBJ1-2, with a weak D call TRBD1 (6 bases). The CDR3 extends over 13 amino acids. Germline V lookup: CDR1 SGDLS, CDR2 YYNGEE. V was shortened by 3 bases and J by 6 bases, with 12 bases between the two germline ends.

Notes on this clone: An end of the junction differs from the germline gene, which may be a read error. The V call is TRBV9, the J call TRBJ2-1; weak D call: TRBD1 (5 bases). The CDR3 totals 14 residues. Germline V gene data show CDR1 as SGDLS and CDR2 as YYNGEE. This chain's CDR3 is CASSVWGSHNEQFF. CDR3 DNA sequence: TGTGCCAGCAGCGTATGGGGCTCCCACAATGAGCAGTTCTTC.

This clone has more than one count but fewer than ten. V usage is TRBV29-1 and J usage is TRBJ1-1; the match to TRBD1 covers 9 bases. This CDR3 spans 12 amino acids. The V gene end was trimmed by 7 bases and the J gene end by 6 bases; junction bases not matched to a gene: 6. Germline CDR1 and CDR2: SQVTM and ANQGSEA. CDR3 in amino acids: CSARGQGSEAFF. CDR3 DNA: TGCAGCGCCCGCGGACAGGGGTCTGAAGCTTTCTTT.

Only one count was recorded for this clone. The chain uses TRBV11-2 and TRBJ1-2; D perhaps matches TRBD1 (6 bases). The CDR3 consists of 14 residues. Germline assignment: CDR1 SGHAT and CDR2 FQNNGV. V was trimmed by 1 base and J by 8 bases, leaving 14 bases between them. CDR3 DNA sequence: TGTGCCAGCAGCTTAGTCGGAGGGGGGGAAGGCTACACCTTC. Protein product: CASSLVGGGEGYTF.

The rearrangement joins TRBV7-3 to TRBJ2-1; maybe TRBD2 (6 bases). Trimming shortened V by 2 bases and J by 3 bases, and 8 bases separated the two germline ends. CDR1 SGHTA and CDR2 FQGTGA come from the germline V gene. This CDR3 region has 14 residues. The CDR3 spells CASSLPGDYNEQFF. The CDR3 bases are TGTGCCAGCAGCTTACCGGGGGACTACAATGAGCAGTTCTTC. Variable domain in full (rest from reference TRBV7-3 and TRBJ2-1): GAGVSQTPSNKVTEKGKYVELRCDPISGHTALYWYRQSLGQGPEFLIYFQGTGAADDSGLPNDRFFAVRPEGSVSTLKIQRTERGDSAVYLCASSLPGDYNEQFFGPGTRLTVL.

The chain employs TRBV10-2 and TRBJ2-3; 7 positions match TRBD2. The CDR3 is 14 residues long. The germline V gene encodes CDR1 WSHSY and CDR2 SAAADI. V trimming: 7 bases; J trimming: 2 bases; junction bases outside the gene matches: 6. The CDR3 region has the DNA TGCGCCAGCAATAACGGGGGGTTCACAGATACGCAGTATTTT. Its translation is CASNNGGFTDTQYF.

The chain uses TRBV28 and TRBJ2-3, with a tentative D call TRBD2 (6 bases). In germline, CDR1 is MDHEN, CDR2 SYDVKM. The germline V and J ends were trimmed by 5 bases and 2 bases, with 14 bases remaining between them. The CDR3 length is 15 residues. In DNA, the CDR3 is TGTGCCAGCAGTGGAGGGGAAGACAACACAGATACGCAGTATTTT. Its translation is CASSGGEDNTDTQYF.

In this sample, this clone turned up once. The chain recombines TRBV5-8 with TRBJ2-7; 7 bases align to TRBD1. CDR3 size: 15 residues. The ends lost 4 bases at V and 3 bases at J; junction bases unmatched: 10. Germline V CDR1 and CDR2: SGHTS, YDEGEE. The CDR3 DNA is TGTGCCAGCAGCCGTCGACAGGGCCACGGCTACGAGCAGTACTTC. As protein: CASSRRQGHGYEQYF.